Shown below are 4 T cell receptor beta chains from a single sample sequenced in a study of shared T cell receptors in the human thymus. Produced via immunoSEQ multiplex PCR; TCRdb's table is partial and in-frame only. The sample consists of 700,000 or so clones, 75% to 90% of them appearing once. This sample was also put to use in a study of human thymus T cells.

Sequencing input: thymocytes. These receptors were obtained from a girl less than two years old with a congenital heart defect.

The CDR3 DNA reads as TGTGCCAGCAGTGACCTCCAGGGATCTGGCTACACCTTC. Translation gives CASSDLQGSGYTF. The chain employs TRBV6-4 and TRBJ1-2, with D possibly matching TRBD1 (5 bases). Trimming cost V 2 bases and J 7 bases, with 11 bases left between them. CDR3 length equals 13 residues. CDR1 and CDR2 from the germline V gene are MRHNA and SNTAGT.

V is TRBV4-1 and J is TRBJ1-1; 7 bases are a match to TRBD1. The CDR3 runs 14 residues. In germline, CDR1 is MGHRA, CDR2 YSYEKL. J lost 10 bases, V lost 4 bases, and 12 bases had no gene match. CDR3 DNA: TGCGCCAGCAGCCTCGAGGTTAAGGGGGCCTTAGCTTTCTTT. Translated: CASSLEVKGALAFF.

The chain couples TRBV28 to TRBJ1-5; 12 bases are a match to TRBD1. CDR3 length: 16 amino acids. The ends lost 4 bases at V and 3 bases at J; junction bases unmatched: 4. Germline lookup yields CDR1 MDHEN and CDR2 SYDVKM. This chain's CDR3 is CASSSWDRGLNQPQHF. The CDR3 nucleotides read TGTGCCAGCAGTTCCTGGGACAGGGGGCTCAATCAGCCCCAGCATTTT.

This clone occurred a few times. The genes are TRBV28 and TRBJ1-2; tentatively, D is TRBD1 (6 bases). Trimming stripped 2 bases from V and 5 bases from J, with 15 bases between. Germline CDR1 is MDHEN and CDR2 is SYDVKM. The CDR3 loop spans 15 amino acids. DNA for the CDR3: TGTGCCAGCAGTTTAGTAGGTCAAAGGGGGTATGGCTACACCTTC. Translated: CASSLVGQRGYGYTF.